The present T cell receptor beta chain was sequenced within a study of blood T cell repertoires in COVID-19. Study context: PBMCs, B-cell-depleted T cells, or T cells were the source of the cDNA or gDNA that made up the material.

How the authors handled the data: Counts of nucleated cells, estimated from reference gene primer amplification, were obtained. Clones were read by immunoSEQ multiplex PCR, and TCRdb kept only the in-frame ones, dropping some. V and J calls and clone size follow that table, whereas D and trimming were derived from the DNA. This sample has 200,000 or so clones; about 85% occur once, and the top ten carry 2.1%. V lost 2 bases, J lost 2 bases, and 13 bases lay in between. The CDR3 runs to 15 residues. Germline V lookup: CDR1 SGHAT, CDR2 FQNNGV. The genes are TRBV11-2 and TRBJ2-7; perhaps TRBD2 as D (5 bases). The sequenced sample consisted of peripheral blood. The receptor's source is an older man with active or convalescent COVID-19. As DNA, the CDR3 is TGTGCCAGCAGCTTAAACGAGGGTGCGCCCTACGAGCAGTACTTC. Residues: CASSLNEGAPYEQYF.